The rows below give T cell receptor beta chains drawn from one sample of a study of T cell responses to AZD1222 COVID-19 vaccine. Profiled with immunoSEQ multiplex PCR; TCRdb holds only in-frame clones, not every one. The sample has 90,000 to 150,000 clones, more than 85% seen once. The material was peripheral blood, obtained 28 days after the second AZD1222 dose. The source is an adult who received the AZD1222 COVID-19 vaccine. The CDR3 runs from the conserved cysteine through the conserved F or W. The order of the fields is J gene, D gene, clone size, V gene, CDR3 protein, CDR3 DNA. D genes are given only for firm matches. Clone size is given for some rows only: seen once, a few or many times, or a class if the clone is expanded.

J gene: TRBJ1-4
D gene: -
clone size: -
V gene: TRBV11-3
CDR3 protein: CASSLDRDTGEKLFF
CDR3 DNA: TGTGCCAGCAGCTTGGACCGGGACACGGGTGAAAAACTGTTTTTT

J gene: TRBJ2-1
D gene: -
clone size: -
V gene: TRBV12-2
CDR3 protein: CASRLDRTSAPYNEQFF
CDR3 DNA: TGTGCAAGTCGCTTAGATAGGACTTCGGCGCCCTACAATGAGCAGTTCTTC

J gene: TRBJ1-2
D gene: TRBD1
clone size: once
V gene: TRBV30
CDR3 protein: CAWSVDRLRGYTF
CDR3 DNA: TGTGCCTGGAGTGTGGACAGGTTGAGAGGCTACACCTTC

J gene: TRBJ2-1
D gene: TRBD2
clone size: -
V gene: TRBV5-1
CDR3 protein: CASSLDYAGGLSSYNEQFF
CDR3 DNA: TGCGCCAGCAGCTTGGACTACGCGGGGGGCCTGAGCTCCTACAATGAGCAGTTCTTC

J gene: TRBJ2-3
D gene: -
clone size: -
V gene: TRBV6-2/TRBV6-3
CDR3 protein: CASSSGLLHTDTQYF
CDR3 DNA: TGTGCCAGCAGTTCAGGGCTACTTCATACAGATACGCAGTATTTT

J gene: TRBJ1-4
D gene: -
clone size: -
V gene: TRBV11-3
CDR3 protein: CASSPQGTTNEKLFF
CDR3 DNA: TGTGCCAGCAGCCCGCAGGGAACCACTAATGAAAAACTGTTTTTT

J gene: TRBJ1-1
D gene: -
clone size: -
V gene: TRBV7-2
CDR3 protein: CASSSSYGNTEAFF
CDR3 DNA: TGTGCCAGCAGCTCCTCTTACGGGAACACTGAAGCTTTCTTT

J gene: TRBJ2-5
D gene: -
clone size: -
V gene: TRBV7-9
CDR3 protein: CASSRGTDPWTQYF
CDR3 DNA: TGTGCCAGCAGTCGGGGGACAGATCCATGGACCCAGTACTTC

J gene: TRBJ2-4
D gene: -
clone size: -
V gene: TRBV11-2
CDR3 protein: CASSPHREVGNIQYF
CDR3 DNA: TGTGCCAGCAGCCCGCACAGGGAGGTCGGGAACATTCAGTACTTC

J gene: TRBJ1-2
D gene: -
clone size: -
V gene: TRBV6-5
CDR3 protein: CASSYSGQANYGYTF
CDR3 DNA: TGTGCCAGCAGTTACTCGGGACAAGCTAACTATGGCTACACCTTC

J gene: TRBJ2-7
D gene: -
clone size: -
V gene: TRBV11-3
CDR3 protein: CASSSLGGRSLNEQYF
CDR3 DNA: TGTGCCAGCAGCTCCTTGGGGGGCCGATCCTTAAACGAGCAGTACTTC

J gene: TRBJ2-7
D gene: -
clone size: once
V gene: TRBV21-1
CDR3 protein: CASSKSEDGGRREQYF
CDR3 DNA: TGTGCCAGCAGCAAAAGCGAGGACGGAGGGCGTAGGGAGCAGTACTTC

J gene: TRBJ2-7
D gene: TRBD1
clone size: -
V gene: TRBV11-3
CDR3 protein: CASSFTGDHEQYF
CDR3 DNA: TGTGCCAGCAGCTTTACAGGGGACCACGAGCAGTACTTC

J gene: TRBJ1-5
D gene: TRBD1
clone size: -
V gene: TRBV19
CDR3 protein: CASSIAGQGGDQPQHF
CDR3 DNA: TGTGCCAGTAGTATAGCGGGACAGGGTGGGGATCAGCCCCAGCATTTT

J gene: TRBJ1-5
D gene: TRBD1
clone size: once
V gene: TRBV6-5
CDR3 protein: CASSPTGGGQPQHF
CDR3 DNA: TGTGCCAGCAGTCCGACAGGGGGCGGTCAGCCCCAGCATTTT

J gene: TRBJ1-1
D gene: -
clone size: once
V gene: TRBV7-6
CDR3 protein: CAPSEGLKAFF
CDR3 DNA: TGTGCCCCATCGGAGGGACTGAAAGCTTTCTTT

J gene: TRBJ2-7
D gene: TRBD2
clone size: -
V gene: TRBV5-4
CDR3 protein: CASSQPGLASPSYEQYF
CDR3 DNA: TGTGCCAGCAGTCAACCGGGACTAGCGTCCCCCTCCTACGAGCAGTACTTC

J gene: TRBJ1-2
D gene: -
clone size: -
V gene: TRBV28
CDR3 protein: CASSQRDVRVGDGYTF
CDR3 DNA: TGTGCCAGCAGTCAGCGCGATGTAAGGGTTGGGGATGGCTACACCTTC

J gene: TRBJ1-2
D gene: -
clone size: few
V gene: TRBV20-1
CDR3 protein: CSASRGIGGYTF
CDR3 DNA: TGCAGTGCTAGTAGAGGGATAGGTGGCTACACCTTC

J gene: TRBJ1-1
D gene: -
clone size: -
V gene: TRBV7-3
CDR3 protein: CASSLTSVPGYTEAFF
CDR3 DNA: TGTGCCAGCAGCTTAACGAGCGTTCCAGGTTACACTGAAGCTTTCTTT

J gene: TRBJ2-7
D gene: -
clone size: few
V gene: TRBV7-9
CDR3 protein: CASRAGTYYEQYF
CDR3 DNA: TGTGCCAGCAGGGCCGGGACTTACTACGAGCAGTACTTC

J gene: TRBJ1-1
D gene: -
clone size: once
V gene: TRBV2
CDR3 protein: CASSGPGDTEAFF
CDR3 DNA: TGTGCCAGCAGTGGGCCGGGGGATACTGAAGCTTTCTTT

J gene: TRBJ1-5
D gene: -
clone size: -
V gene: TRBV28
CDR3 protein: CASSLAGGRNQPQHF
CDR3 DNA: TGTGCCAGCAGTTTAGCCGGGGGGCGCAATCAGCCCCAGCATTTT

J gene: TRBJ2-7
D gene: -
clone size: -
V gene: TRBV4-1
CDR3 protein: CASSQTRGLYEQYF
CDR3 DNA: TGCGCCAGCAGCCAAACGCGGGGACTCTACGAGCAGTACTTC

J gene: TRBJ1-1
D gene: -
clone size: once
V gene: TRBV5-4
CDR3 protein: CASSLSKWTEAFF
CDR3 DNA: TGTGCCAGCAGCTTGTCGAAGTGGACTGAAGCTTTCTTT

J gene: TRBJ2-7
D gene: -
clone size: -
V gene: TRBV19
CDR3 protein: CASSIAARGEQYF
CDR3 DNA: TGTGCCAGTAGTATCGCGGCCCGCGGCGAGCAGTACTTC

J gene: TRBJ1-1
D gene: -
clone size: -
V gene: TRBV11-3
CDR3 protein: CASSSGTRQGAFF
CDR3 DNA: TGTGCCAGCAGTTCCGGGACACGCCAAGGTGCTTTCTTT

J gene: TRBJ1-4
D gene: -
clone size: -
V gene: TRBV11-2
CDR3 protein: CASSEGQLDEKLFF
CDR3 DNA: TGTGCCAGCAGCGAAGGACAGCTCGACGAAAAACTGTTTTTT

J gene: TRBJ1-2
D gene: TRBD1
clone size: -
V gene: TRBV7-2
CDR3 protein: CASSLAVGQGIYGYTF
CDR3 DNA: TGTGCCAGCAGCTTAGCCGTGGGACAGGGTATCTATGGCTACACCTTC

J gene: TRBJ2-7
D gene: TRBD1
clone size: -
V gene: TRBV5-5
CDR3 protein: CASSLVQGYYEQYF
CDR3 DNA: TGTGCCAGCAGCTTGGTACAGGGGTACTACGAGCAGTACTTC

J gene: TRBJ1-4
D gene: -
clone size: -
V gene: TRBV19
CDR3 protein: CASHRRDAATNEKLFF
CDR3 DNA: TGTGCCAGTCATAGGAGGGACGCGGCAACTAATGAAAAACTGTTTTTT

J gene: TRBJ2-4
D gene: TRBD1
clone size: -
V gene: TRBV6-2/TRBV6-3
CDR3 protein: CASSLTGGTVKNIQYF
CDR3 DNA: TGTGCCAGCAGTTTGACAGGGGGTACGGTCAAAAACATTCAGTACTTC

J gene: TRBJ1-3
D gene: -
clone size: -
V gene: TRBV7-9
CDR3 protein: CASSLVLGSSGNTIYF
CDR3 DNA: TGTGCCAGCAGCTTAGTCTTGGGGAGCTCTGGAAACACCATATATTTT

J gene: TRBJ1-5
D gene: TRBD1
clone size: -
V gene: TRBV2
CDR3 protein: CASSTGGVDLGQPQHF
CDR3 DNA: TGTGCCAGCAGTACAGGGGGAGTTGATTTAGGTCAGCCCCAGCATTTT

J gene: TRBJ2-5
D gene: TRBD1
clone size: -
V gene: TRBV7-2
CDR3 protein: CASSFPDRGLETQYF
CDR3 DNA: TGTGCCAGCAGCTTCCCGGACAGGGGGTTGGAGACCCAGTACTTC

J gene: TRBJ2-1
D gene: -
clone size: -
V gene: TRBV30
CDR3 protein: CACRLLFDEQFF
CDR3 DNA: TGTGCCTGTCGTTTGTTATTTGATGAGCAGTTCTTC

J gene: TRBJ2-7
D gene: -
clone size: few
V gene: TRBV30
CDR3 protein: CAWSLKTDRSYEQYF
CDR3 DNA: TGTGCCTGGAGCTTAAAAACTGACCGGTCCTACGAGCAGTACTTC

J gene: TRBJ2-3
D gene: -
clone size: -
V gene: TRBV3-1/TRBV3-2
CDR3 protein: CASSQDIVRGHTQYF
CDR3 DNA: TGTGCCAGCAGCCAAGATATCGTCCGGGGGCATACGCAGTATTTT

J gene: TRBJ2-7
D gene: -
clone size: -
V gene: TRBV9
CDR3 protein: CASSVGGSSYEQYF
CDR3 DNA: TGTGCCAGCAGCGTTGGGGGGAGCTCCTACGAGCAGTACTTC

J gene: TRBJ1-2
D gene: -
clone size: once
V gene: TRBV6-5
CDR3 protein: CASRREVTGYGYTF
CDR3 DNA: TGTGCCAGCAGACGTGAGGTGACAGGCTATGGCTACACCTTC

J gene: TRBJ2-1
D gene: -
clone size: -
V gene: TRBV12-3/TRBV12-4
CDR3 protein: CASTVLVDEQFF
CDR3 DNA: TGTGCCAGCACCGTCTTAGTCGATGAGCAGTTCTTC

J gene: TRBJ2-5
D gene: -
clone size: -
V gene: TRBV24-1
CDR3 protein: CATSDSWIRYF
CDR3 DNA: TGTGCCACCAGTGATTCTTGGATTCGGTACTTC

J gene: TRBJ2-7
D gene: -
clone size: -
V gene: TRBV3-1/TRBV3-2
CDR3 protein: CASSPLRGNYEQYF
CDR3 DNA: TGTGCCAGCAGCCCCCTCAGGGGCAACTACGAGCAGTACTTC

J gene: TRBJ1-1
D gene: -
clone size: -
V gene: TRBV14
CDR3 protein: CASSQGQNTEAFF
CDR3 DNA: TGTGCCAGCAGCCAAGGTCAGAACACTGAAGCTTTCTTT

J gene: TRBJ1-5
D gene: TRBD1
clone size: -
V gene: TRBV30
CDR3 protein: CAWSKDRIFQPQHF
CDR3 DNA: TGTGCCTGGAGCAAGGACAGGATTTTCCAGCCCCAGCATTTT

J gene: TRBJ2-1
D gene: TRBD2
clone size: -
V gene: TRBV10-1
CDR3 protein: CASSVGLAGDNEQFF
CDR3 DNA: TGCGCCAGCAGTGTAGGGCTAGCGGGAGACAATGAGCAGTTCTTC

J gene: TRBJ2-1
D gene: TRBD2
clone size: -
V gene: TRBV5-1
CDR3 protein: CASSHAAGGDEQFF
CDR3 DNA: TGCGCCAGCAGCCATGCGGCCGGGGGGGATGAGCAGTTCTTC

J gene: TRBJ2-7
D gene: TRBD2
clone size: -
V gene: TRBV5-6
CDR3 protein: CASSWRLAGAYEQYF
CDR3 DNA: TGTGCCAGCAGCTGGCGACTAGCGGGGGCCTACGAGCAGTACTTC

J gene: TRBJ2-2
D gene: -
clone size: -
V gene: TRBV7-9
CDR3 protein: CASSLGGHPNTGELFF
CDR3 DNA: TGTGCCAGCAGCTTAGGGGGACACCCGAACACCGGGGAGCTGTTTTTT